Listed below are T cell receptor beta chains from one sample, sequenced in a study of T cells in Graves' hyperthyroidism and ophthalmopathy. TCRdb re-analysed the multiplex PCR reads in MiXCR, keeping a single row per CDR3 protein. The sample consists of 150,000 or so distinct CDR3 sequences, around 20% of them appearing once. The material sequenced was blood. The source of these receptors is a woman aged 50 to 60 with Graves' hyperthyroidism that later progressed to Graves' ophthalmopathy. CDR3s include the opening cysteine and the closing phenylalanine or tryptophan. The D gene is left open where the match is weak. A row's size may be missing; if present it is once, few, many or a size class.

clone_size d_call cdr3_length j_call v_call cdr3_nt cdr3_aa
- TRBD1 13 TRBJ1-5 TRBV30 TGTGCCTGGGACAGGGGATTCAATCAGCCCCAGCATTTT CAWDRGFNQPQHF
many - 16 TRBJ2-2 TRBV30 TGTGCCTGGAGTGTATCTAGTCCAGCGAACACCGGGGAGCTGTTTTTT CAWSVSSPANTGELFF
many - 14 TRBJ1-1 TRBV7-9 TGTGCCAGCAGCCCGACAGGTCTACAGACTGAAGCTTTCTTT CASSPTGLQTEAFF
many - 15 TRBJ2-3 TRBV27 TGTGCCAGCAGTTTAGGGGAGCAGTCCACAGATACGCAGTATTTT CASSLGEQSTDTQYF
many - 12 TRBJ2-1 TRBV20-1 TGCAGCCCCAAAGCTGGGGCAGGTGAGCAGTTCTTC CSPKAGAGEQFF
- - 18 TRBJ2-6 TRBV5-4 TGTGCCAGCAGCTTGGGGGGGGGCAGCGGCTCTGGGGCCAACGTCCTGACTTTC CASSLGGGSGSGANVLTF
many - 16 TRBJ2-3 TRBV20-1 TGCAGTGCTAGAGCCCCCGAGGGAAGTGGTCCAGATACGCAGTATTTT CSARAPEGSGPDTQYF
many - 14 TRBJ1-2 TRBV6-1 TGTGCCAGCACCCCCGGGACACTCGACGGCGGCTACACCTTC CASTPGTLDGGYTF
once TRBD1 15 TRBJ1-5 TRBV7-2 TGTGCCAGCAGCGCGACAGGGGGAAGCAATCAGCCCCAGCATTTT CASSATGGSNQPQHF
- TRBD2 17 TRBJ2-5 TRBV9 TGTGCCAGCAGCGTAGGCGCTAGCGGGAGGGCCTGGGAGACCCAGTACTTC CASSVGASGRAWETQYF
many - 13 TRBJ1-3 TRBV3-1 TGTGCCAGCAGCGGGGGGTCCCCAAACACCATATATTTT CASSGGSPNTIYF
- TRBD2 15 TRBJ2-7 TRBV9 TGTGCCAGCAGCGGTAGCGGGAGTTTCGGCAATGAGCAGTACTTC CASSGSGSFGNEQYF
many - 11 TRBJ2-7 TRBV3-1 TGTGCCAGCACCTATCCCTACGAGCAGTACTTC CASTYPYEQYF
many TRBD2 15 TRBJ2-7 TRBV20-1 TGCAGTGCTAGAAAACGACTAGCGGGGAACTACGAGCAGTACTTC CSARKRLAGNYEQYF
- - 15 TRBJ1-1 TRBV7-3 TGTGCCAGCAGCTTAACAGCCAACCCTGGAACTGAAGCTTTCTTT CASSLTANPGTEAFF
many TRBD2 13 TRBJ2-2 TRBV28 TGTGCCAGCAGGACTAGCGGCACCGGGGAGCTGTTTTTT CASRTSGTGELFF
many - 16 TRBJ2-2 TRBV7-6 TGTGCCAGCAGCTTATCTGTGGCGCAGAACTACGGGGAGCTGTTTTTT CASSLSVAQNYGELFF
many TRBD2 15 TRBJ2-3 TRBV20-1 TGCAGTGCTAGTTCTAGCGGGGGCAGCACAGATACGCAGTATTTT CSASSSGGSTDTQYF
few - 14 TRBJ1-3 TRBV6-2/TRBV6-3 TGTGCCAGCAGGCCCCGGGCTTCTGGAAACACCATATATTTT CASRPRASGNTIYF
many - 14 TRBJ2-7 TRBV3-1 TGTGCCAGCAGCCAAGGGGTAGCGACCTACGAGCAGTACTTC CASSQGVATYEQYF
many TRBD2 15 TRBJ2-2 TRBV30 TGTGCCTGGAGTGGGCTGGGCGGGACTACCCGGCAGCTGTTTTTT CAWSGLGGTTRQLFF
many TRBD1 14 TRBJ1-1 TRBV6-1 TGTGCCAGCAGTGAAGCATCAGGGGGCGGGCAAGCTTTCTTT CASSEASGGGQAFF
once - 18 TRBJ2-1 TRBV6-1 TGTGCCAGCAGTGAAAGAGGCCTAACGGTTAGCTCCTACAATGAGCAGTTCTTC CASSERGLTVSSYNEQFF